Listed below are T cell receptor beta chains from one sample, sequenced in a study of T cell responses to AZD1222 COVID-19 vaccine. Clones were sequenced by immunoSEQ multiplex PCR, and TCRdb holds only the in-frame ones, with some missing. Of 70,000 to 95,000 clones in the sample, less than 95% were seen once. Sequenced material: peripheral blood, taken 28 days after the second AZD1222 dose. All receptors derive from an adult who received the AZD1222 COVID-19 vaccine. Each CDR3 is given with its conserved first and last residue. Fields, in order: J gene, D gene, clone size, V gene, CDR3 protein, CDR3 DNA. D genes are given only for firm matches. Clone size is shown for a subset of rows, as once, few, many or a class of expanded clone.

>TRBJ2-1|NA|NA|TRBV24-1
CATSGEVSYNEQFF
TGTGCCACCAGTGGGGAGGTCTCCTACAATGAGCAGTTCTTC
>TRBJ2-2|TRBD2|NA|TRBV11-3
CASSLGAPGGLPWNTGELFF
TGTGCCAGCAGCTTAGGAGCCCCGGGAGGGCTGCCTTGGAACACCGGGGAGCTGTTTTTT
>TRBJ2-1|NA|NA|TRBV6-5
CASSLEAYNEQFF
TGTGCCAGCTCACTAGAAGCCTACAATGAGCAGTTCTTC
>TRBJ2-7|NA|once|TRBV5-6
CASSFVEGSYEQYF
TGTGCCAGCAGCTTCGTGGAGGGATCTTACGAGCAGTACTTC
>TRBJ1-6|NA|NA|TRBV2
CASRRAYNSPLHF
TGTGCCAGCAGAAGGGCCTATAATTCACCCCTCCACTTT
>TRBJ1-6|NA|NA|TRBV2
CASSVDREYSPLHF
TGTGCCAGCAGTGTGGATAGGGAATACTCACCCCTCCACTTT
>TRBJ1-5|NA|NA|TRBV6-5
CASSYSRDRQPQHF
TGTGCCAGCAGTTACTCTCGGGACCGACAGCCCCAGCATTTT
>TRBJ2-7|NA|NA|TRBV9
CASSPDEFRQYF
TGTGCCAGCAGCCCCGACGAGTTTAGGCAGTACTTC
>TRBJ2-7|TRBD1|NA|TRBV13
CASSRDRGSYEQYF
TGTGCCAGCAGCCGGGACAGGGGATCCTACGAGCAGTACTTC
>TRBJ1-2|NA|NA|TRBV12-3/TRBV12-4
CASSLGWGYTF
TGTGCCAGCAGCCTAGGGTGGGGCTACACCTTC
>TRBJ2-1|NA|NA|TRBV7-9
CASSFLQQGDEQFF
TGTGCCAGCAGCTTTTTACAGCAAGGGGATGAGCAGTTCTTC
>TRBJ2-1|NA|NA|TRBV5-1
CASSLGGFKNEQFF
TGCGCCAGCAGCTTGGGAGGCTTTAAAAATGAGCAGTTCTTC
>TRBJ2-7|NA|once|TRBV28
CASSDSYEQYF
TGTGCCAGCAGTGACTCCTACGAGCAGTACTTC
>TRBJ2-7|TRBD1|NA|TRBV7-8
CASSLEQGASYEQYF
TGTGCCAGCAGCTTAGAACAGGGGGCCTCCTACGAGCAGTACTTC
>TRBJ2-7|NA|NA|TRBV5-1
CASSTRGKGTHDVQYF
TGCGCCAGCAGCACTCGGGGGAAGGGCACACACGACGTGCAGTACTTC
>TRBJ1-4|NA|NA|TRBV6-5
CASSSLRQANEKLFF
TGTGCCAGCAGTTCACTCAGACAGGCTAATGAAAAACTGTTTTTT
>TRBJ1-6|NA|NA|TRBV3-1/TRBV3-2
CASSQDSGANSPLHF
TGTGCCAGCAGCCAAGATTCCGGGGCTAATTCACCCCTCCACTTT